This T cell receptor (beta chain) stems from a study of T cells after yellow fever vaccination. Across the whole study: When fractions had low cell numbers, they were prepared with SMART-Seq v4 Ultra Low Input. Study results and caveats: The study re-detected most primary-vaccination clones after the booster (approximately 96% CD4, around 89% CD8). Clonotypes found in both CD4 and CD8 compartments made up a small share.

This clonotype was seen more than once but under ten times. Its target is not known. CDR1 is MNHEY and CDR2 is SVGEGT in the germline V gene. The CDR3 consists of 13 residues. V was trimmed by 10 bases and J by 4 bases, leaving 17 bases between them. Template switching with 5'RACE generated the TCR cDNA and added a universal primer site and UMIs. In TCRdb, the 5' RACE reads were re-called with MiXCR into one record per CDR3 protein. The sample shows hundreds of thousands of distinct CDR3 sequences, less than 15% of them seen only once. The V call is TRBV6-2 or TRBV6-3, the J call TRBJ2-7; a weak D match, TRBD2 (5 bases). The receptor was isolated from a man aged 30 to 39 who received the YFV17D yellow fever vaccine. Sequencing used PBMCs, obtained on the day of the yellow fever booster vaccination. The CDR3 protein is CAISRDPSYEQYF. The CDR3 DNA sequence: TGTGCCATTTCACGGGATCCCAGTTACGAGCAGTACTTC.